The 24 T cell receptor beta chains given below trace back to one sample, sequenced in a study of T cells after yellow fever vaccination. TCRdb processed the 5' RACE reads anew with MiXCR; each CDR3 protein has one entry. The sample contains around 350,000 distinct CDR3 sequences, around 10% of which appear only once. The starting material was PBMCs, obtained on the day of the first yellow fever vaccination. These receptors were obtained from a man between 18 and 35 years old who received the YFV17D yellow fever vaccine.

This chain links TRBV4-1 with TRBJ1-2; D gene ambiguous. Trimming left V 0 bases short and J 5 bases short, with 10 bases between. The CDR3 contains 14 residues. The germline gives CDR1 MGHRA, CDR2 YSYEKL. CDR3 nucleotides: TGCGCCAGCAGCCAAGACAGTACTGATTATGGCTACACCTTC. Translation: CASSQDSTDYGYTF.

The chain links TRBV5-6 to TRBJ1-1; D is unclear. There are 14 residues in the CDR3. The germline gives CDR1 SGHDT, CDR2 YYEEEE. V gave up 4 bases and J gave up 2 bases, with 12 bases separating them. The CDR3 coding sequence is TGTGCCAGCAGCCCGCCCCCAGGCAACACTGAAGCTTTCTTT. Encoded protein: CASSPPPGNTEAFF. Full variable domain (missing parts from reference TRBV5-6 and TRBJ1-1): DAGVTQSPTHLIKTRGQQVTLRCSPKSGHDTVSWYQQALGQGPQFIFQYYEEEERQRGNFPDRFSGHQFPNYSSELNVNALLLGDSALYLCASSPPPGNTEAFFGQGTRLTVV.

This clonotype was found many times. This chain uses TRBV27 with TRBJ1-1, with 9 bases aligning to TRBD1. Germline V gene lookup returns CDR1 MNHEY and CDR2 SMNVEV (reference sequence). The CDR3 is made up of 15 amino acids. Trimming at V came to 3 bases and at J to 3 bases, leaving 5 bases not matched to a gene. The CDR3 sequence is CASSFEGQGHTEAFF. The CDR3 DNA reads TGTGCCAGCAGTTTTGAGGGACAGGGTCACACTGAAGCTTTCTTT.

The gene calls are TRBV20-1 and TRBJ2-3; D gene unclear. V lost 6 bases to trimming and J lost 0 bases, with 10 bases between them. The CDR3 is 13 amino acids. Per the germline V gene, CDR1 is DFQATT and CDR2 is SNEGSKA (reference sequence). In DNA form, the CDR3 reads TGCAGTGCCCTCCGACTCAGCACAGATACGCAGTATTTT. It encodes CSALRLSTDTQYF.

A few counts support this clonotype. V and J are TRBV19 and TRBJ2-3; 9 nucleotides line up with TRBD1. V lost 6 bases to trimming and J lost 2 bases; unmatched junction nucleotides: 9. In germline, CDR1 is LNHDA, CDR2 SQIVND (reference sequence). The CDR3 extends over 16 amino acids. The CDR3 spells CASSSPGTGNTDTQYF. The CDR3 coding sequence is TGTGCCAGTAGCTCACCCGGGACAGGGAACACAGATACGCAGTATTTT.

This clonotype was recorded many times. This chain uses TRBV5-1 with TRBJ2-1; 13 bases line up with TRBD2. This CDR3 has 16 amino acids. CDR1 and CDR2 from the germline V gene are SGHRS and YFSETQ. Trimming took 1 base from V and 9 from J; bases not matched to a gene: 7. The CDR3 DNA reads TGCGCCAGCAGCTTGCCGACTAGCGGGGGGACTCGTGAGCAGTTCTTC. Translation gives CASSLPTSGGTREQFF.

DNA of the CDR3: TGTGCCAGCAGCCCGGAGGCCAATGAGCAGTTCTTC. Protein product: CASSPEANEQFF. The rearrangement links TRBV7-8 to TRBJ2-1, with D perhaps matching TRBD2 (5 bases). The length of the CDR3 is 12 residues. Germline V gene data show CDR1 as SGHVS and CDR2 as FQNEAQ. Trimming removed 5 bases from V and 6 bases from J, with 8 bases in between.

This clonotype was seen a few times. The CDR3 coding sequence is TGTGCCAGCAGCCACTCGACGGTTAACTATGGCTACACCTTC. It yields the protein CASSHSTVNYGYTF. The chain is built from TRBV27 and TRBJ1-2, with unresolved D. Trimming removed 6 bases at V and 1 base at J, with 12 bases between. Germline V gene lookup returns CDR1 MNHEY and CDR2 SMNVEV (reference sequence). This CDR3 region has 14 residues.

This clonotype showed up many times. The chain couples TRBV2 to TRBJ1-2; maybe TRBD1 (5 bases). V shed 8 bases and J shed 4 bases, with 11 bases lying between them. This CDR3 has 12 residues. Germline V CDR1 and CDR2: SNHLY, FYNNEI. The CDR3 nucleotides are TGTGCCAGCGGGGCACGTAGCTATGGCTACACCTTC. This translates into CASGARSYGYTF. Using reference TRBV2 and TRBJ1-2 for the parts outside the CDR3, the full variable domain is EPEVTQTPSHQVTQMGQEVILRCVPISNHLYFYWYRQILGQKVEFLVSFYNNEISEKSEIFDDQFSVERPDGSNFTLKIRSTKLEDSAMYFCASGARSYGYTFGSGTRLTVV.

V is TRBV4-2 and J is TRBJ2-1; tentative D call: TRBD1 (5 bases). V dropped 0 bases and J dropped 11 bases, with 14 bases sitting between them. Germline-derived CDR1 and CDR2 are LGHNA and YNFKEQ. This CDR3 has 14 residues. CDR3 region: CASSQDGVGLQQFF. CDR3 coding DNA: TGTGCCAGCAGCCAAGATGGGGTGGGGCTACAGCAGTTCTTC.

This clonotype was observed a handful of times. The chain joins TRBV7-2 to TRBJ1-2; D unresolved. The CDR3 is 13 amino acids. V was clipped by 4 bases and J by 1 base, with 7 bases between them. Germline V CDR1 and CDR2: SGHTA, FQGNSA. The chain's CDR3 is CASSSYNNYGYTF. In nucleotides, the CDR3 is TGTGCCAGCAGCTCCTACAATAACTATGGCTACACCTTC. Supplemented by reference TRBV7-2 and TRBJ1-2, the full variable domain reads GAGVSQSPSNKVTEKGKDVELRCDPISGHTALYWYRQSLGQGLEFLIYFQGNSAPDKSGLPSDRFSAERTGGSVSTLTIQRTQQEDSAVYLCASSSYNNYGYTFGSGTRLTVV.

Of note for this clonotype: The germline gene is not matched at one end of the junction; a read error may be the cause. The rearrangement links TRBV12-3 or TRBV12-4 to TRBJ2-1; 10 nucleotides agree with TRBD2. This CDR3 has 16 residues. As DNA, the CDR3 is TGTGCCAGCAGTCTCCTTAGCGGGGGGCCTTACAATGAGCGGTTCTTC. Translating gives CASSLLSGGPYNERFF.

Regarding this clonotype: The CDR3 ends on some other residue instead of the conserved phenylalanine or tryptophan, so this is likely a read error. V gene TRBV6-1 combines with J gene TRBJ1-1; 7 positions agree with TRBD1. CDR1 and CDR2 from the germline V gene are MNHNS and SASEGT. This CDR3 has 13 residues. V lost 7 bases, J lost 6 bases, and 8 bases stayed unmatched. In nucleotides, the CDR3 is TGTGCCAGCAAAGACAGGGCCGGGGCTGAAGCTTTCTTG. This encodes CASKDRAGAEAFL.

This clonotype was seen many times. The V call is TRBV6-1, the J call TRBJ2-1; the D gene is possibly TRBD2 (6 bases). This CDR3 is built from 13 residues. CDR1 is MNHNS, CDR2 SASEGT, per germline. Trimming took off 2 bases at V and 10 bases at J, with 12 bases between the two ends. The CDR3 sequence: CASSEMAGNEQFF. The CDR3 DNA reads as TGTGCCAGCAGTGAAATGGCGGGGAACGAGCAGTTCTTC.

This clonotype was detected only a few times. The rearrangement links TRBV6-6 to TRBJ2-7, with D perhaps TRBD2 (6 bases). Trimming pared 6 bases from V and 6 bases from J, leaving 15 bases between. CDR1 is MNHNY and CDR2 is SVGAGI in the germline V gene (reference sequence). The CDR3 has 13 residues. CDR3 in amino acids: CASRSGGFGEQYV. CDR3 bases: TGTGCCAGCAGGTCCGGGGGATTCGGCGAGCAGTACGTC.

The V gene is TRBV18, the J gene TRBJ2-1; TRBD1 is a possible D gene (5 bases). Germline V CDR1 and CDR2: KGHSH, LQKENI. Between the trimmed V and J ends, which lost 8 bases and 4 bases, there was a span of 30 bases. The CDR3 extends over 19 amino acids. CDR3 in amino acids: CASRPDSSQRILQYNEQFF. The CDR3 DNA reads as TGTGCCAGCCGGCCTGACAGCTCCCAACGAATACTACAATACAATGAGCAGTTCTTC.

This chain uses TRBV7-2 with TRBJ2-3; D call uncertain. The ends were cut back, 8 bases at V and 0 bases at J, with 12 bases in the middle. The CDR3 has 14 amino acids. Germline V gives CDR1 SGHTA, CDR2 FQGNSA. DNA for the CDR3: TGTGCCAGCGTCCTGCTAGGGAGCACAGATACGCAGTATTTT. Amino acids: CASVLLGSTDTQYF.

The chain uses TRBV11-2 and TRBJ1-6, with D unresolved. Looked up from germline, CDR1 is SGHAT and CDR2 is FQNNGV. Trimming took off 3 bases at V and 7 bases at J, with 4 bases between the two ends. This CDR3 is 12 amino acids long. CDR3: CASSLLNSPLHF. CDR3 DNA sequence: TGTGCCAGCAGCTTGCTGAATTCACCCCTCCACTTT. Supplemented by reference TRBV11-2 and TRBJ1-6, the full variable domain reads EAGVAQSPRYKIIEKRQSVAFWCNPISGHATLYWYQQILGQGPKLLIQFQNNGVVDDSQLPKDRFSAERLKGVDSTLKIQPAKLEDSAVYLCASSLLNSPLHFGNGTRLTVT.

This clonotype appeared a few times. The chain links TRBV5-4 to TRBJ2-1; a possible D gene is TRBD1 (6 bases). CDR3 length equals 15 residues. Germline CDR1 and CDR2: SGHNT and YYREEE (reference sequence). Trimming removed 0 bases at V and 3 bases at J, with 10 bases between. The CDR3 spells CASSLAGEFYNEQFF. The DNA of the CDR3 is TGTGCCAGCAGCTTGGCAGGGGAGTTCTACAATGAGCAGTTCTTC.

The CDR3 here is CASVGGSTEAFF. In DNA form, the CDR3 reads TGTGCCAGCGTAGGGGGAAGCACTGAAGCTTTCTTT. The chain is built from TRBV6-2 or TRBV6-3 and TRBJ1-1, with a weak D call TRBD1 (6 bases). CDR3 size: 12 residues. Trimming took 8 bases from V and 4 from J, leaving 11 bases between them. Germline loops: CDR1 MNHEY, CDR2 SVGEGT.

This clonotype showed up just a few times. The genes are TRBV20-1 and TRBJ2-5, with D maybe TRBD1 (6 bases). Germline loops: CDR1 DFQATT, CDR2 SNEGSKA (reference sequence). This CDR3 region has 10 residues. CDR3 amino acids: CSRGSETQYF. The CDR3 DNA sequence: TGCAGCAGGGGATCGGAGACCCAGTACTTC.

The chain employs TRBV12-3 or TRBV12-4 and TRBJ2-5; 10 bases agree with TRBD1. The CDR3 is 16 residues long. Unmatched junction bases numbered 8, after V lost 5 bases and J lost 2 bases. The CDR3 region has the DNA TGTGCCAGCAGTCCAGACCGGACAGGGGGTCAAGAGACCCAGTACTTC. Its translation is CASSPDRTGGQETQYF.

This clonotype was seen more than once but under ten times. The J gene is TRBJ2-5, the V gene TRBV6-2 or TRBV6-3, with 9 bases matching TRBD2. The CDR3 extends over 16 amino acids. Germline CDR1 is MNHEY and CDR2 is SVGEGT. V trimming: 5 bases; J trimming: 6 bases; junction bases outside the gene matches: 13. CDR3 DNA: TGTGCCAGCAGTCTCGCTGAGACTAGCGGTGGAAAGACCCAGTACTTC. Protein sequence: CASSLAETSGGKTQYF.

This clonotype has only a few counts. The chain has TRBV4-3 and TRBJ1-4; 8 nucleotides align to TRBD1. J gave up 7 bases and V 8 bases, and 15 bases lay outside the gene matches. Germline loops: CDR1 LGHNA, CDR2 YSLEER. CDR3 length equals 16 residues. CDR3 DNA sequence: TGCGCCAGCGAACCCTCCCCGACAGGGGACCGTGAAAAACTGTTTTTT. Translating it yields CASEPSPTGDREKLFF.